Below are 13 T cell receptor beta chains sequenced from a single sample in a study of CD8 T cells in ankylosing spondylitis. Study-level results: A TCR beta motif of under ten highly homologous variants seemed to mark ankylosing spondylitis blood.

MiXCR, run by TCRdb on the 5' RACE reads, gives a single entry per CDR3 protein. The top ten hold around 0.92% of the sample, which has about 440,000 distinct CDR3 sequences, roughly a sixth seen once. The antigens of these receptors remain unknown. The sample taken for sequencing was blood, either unsorted or a sorted T cell fraction (not recorded which). Receptor source: a male donor with ankylosing spondylitis.

This clonotype was detected a few times. The chain joins TRBV19 to TRBJ2-4; 8 nucleotides match TRBD2. CDR3 length equals 15 residues. From germline, CDR1 is LNHDA and CDR2 SQIVND (reference sequence). V lost 2 bases and J lost 7; bases outside the gene matches: 7. The CDR3 DNA reads TGTGCCAGTAGTATAATGGGCGGGGGGTTCAACATTCAGTACTTC. Protein product: CASSIMGGGFNIQYF.

This clonotype came up many times. The chain recombines TRBV12-3 or TRBV12-4 with TRBJ1-2, with TRBD1 matching 9 bases. This CDR3 spans 16 amino acids. J gave up 5 bases and V 5 bases, and 12 bases lay outside the gene matches. The CDR3 nucleotides read TGTGCCAGCAGTCAAGGGGACAGGGAGGATCCGTATGGCTACACCTTC. Its protein product is CASSQGDREDPYGYTF.

The rearrangement links TRBV9 to TRBJ2-5; TRBD2 aligns across 9 bases. Losses at the gene ends were 4 bases for V and 3 bases for J; bases not matched to a gene: 10. This CDR3 contains 16 residues. The germline CDR1 and CDR2 sequences are SGDLS and YYNGEE. The CDR3 loop reads CASSPLGTSKEETQYF. The CDR3 bases are TGTGCCAGCAGCCCTCTCGGGACTAGCAAGGAAGAGACCCAGTACTTC.

The V and J genes are TRBV2 and TRBJ2-3; unclear D gene. The J call could be wrong; TRBJ1-5 is a better fit for the DNA end. The germline V gene has CDR1 SNHLY and CDR2 FYNNEI. This CDR3 has 11 residues. Here the CDR3 reads CASSVGDTQHF. CDR3 DNA: TGTGCCAGCAGTGTCGGAGATACGCAGCATTTT.

The chain uses TRBV19 and TRBJ2-7; TRBD1 or TRBD2 may be the D gene (5 bases each). V was pared by 9 bases and J by 6 bases, with 18 bases between. The CDR3 spans 13 residues. Germline V gives CDR1 LNHDA, CDR2 SQIVND (reference sequence). This CDR3 reads CASSWDGTSEQYF. For the CDR3, the DNA is TGTGCCAGCTCCTGGGACGGCACATCCGAGCAGTACTTC.

This clonotype has a count of ten or more. The CDR3 protein is CASSLLGGETQYF. Written as DNA, the CDR3 is TGCGCCAGCAGCTTGCTAGGGGGAGAGACCCAGTACTTC. This chain uses TRBV5-1 with TRBJ2-5; possible D gene TRBD1, 6 bases. CDR3 size: 13 residues. The germline gives CDR1 SGHRS, CDR2 YFSETQ. Trimming took off 1 base at V and 4 bases at J, with 8 bases between the two ends.

This clonotype was detected many times. The V call is TRBV7-9, the J call TRBJ1-1; 8 bases match TRBD1. The CDR3 spans 17 residues. V gave up 2 bases and J gave up 1 base; unmatched junction bases: 9. Germline CDR1 SEHNR, CDR2 FQNEAQ (reference sequence). The CDR3 is CASSLFGRGQENTEAFF. Here the CDR3 DNA reads TGTGCCAGCAGCTTATTTGGTCGGGGACAGGAGAACACTGAAGCTTTCTTT.

The V gene is TRBV28, the J gene TRBJ2-1; 14 bases map to TRBD2. This CDR3 comprises 15 residues. V was pared by 5 bases and J by 10 bases, with 7 bases of the junction left unmatched. Germline loops: CDR1 MDHEN, CDR2 SYDVKM. The CDR3 DNA reads as TGTGCCAGCAGTCTCGGGGGACTAGCGGGAGAGGAGCAGTTCTTC. Translating it yields CASSLGGLAGEEQFF. The variable domain in full, with the rest retrieved from reference TRBV28 and TRBJ2-1, is DVKVTQSSRYLVKRTGEKVFLECVQDMDHENMFWYRQDPGLGLRLIYFSYDVKMKEKGDIPEGYSVSREKKERFSLILESASTNQTSMYLCASSLGGLAGEEQFFGPGTRLTVL.

This chain connects TRBV27 to TRBJ2-1; TRBD1 might be the D (7 bases). Per the germline V gene, CDR1 is MNHEY and CDR2 is SMNVEV (reference sequence). The CDR3 length is 16 residues. V was shortened by 6 bases and J by 0 bases, with 15 bases between the two germline ends. The CDR3 nucleotides are TGTGCCAGCAGAACGGGACAGACTAGCTCCTACAATGAGCAGTTCTTC. Amino acid sequence: CASRTGQTSSYNEQFF.

This clonotype was counted ten times or more. The gene calls are TRBV5-1 and TRBJ1-2; 10 positions match TRBD1. Germline-derived CDR1 and CDR2 are SGHRS and YFSETQ. J lost 7 bases, V lost 3 bases, and 9 bases had no gene match. The CDR3 is 15 amino acids. The CDR3 DNA reads TGCGCCAGCAGCTCAAATCCGGGACAGGGGACTGGCTACACCTTC. Translated, it gives CASSSNPGQGTGYTF.

The chain combines TRBV18 with TRBJ2-1; TRBD2 might be the D (5 bases). V lost 3 bases to trimming and J lost 4 bases, with 13 bases between them. Germline lookup yields CDR1 KGHSH and CDR2 LQKENI. CDR3 length: 15 residues. The CDR3 spells CASSPGVLPYNEQFF. The CDR3 DNA reads TGTGCCAGCTCACCCGGGGTTCTCCCGTACAATGAGCAGTTCTTC.

This clonotype was seen a handful of times. The V gene is TRBV7-3, the J gene TRBJ2-3; unclear D gene. The CDR3 extends over 13 amino acids. V lost 0 bases to trimming and J lost 5 bases, with 6 bases between them. Per the germline V gene, CDR1 is SGHTA and CDR2 is FQGTGA. CDR3 DNA: TGTGCCAGCAGCTTAACTCTAGGAGATACGCAGTATTTT. Protein product: CASSLTLGDTQYF.

This chain connects TRBV12-3 or TRBV12-4 to TRBJ2-3; 12 nucleotides agree with TRBD2. There are 16 residues in the CDR3. The junction had 3 bases not matched to a gene; V was cut back by 4 bases and J by 1 base. CDR3 DNA sequence: TGTGCCAGCAGTTCGCTAGCGGGGGGGGGCACAGATACGCAGTATTTT. This sequence encodes CASSSLAGGGTDTQYF.